These 28 T cell receptor beta chains share one sample of origin, sequenced in a study of blood T cells in healthy people across ages. Through a sample-barcoded 5' primer and a J-beta primer mix, a second PCR was run for roughly 6 to 11 cycles. From the 5' RACE reads, TCRdb called clonotypes with MiXCR, one entry per CDR3 protein. The sample consists of approximately 810,000 distinct CDR3 sequences, 29% of them appearing once. Sequenced: blood. The receptors originated from an elderly woman in good health.

This clonotype has just a few counts. The rearrangement uses TRBV3-1 and TRBJ2-5, with a possible D match to TRBD1 (6 bases). CDR3 length: 17 residues. V gave up 4 bases and J gave up 1 base, with 19 bases separating them. Germline V gives CDR1 LGHDT, CDR2 YNNKEL (reference sequence). The CDR3 sequence is CASSLLGTGSPQETQYF. For the CDR3, the DNA is TGTGCCAGCAGCCTGTTGGGAACAGGGTCCCCCCAAGAGACCCAGTACTTC.

This chain connects TRBV24-1 to TRBJ2-5; TRBD1 agrees at 10 bases. The CDR3 totals 17 residues. Trimming cost V 4 bases and J 0 bases; bases outside gene matches: 7. Germline values: CDR1 KGHDR, CDR2 SFDVKD. CDR3 sequence (DNA): TGTGCCACCAGTGACCCTCCGGGACAGGGGCACCAAGAGACCCAGTACTTC. It codes for CATSDPPGQGHQETQYF.

This clonotype was seen at least ten times. V and J are TRBV5-1 and TRBJ2-1; TRBD2 matches at 16 bases. CDR1 is SGHRS and CDR2 is YFSETQ in the germline V gene. V dropped 4 bases and J dropped 8; count of bases not matched to a gene: 9. The CDR3 runs 17 residues. The CDR3 region has the DNA TGCGCCAGCAGCGTCGGGACTAGCGGGGGGGCGGGCGATGAGCAGTTCTTC. This translates into CASSVGTSGGAGDEQFF.

This clonotype was recorded at least ten times. J is TRBJ2-1 and V is TRBV9; 8 bases align to TRBD2. The trim removed 7 bases at V and 4 bases at J, leaving 10 bases unmatched. CDR1 and CDR2 from the germline V gene are SGDLS and YYNGEE. This CDR3 is built from 15 residues. This chain's CDR3 is CASHGTGGGYNEQFF. The DNA of the CDR3 is TGTGCCAGCCATGGAACCGGGGGGGGTTACAATGAGCAGTTCTTC.

In the case of this clonotype: A read error may explain this, as a much larger clone is one base away. The chain is built from TRBV15 and TRBJ2-1, with no clear D. The length of the CDR3 is 16 residues. Germline CDR1 LNHNV, CDR2 YYDKDF (reference sequence). CDR3 sequence reads: CATSRVRQSSYSEQFF. CDR3 nucleotides: TGTGCCACCAGCAGAGTACGCCAAAGCTCCTACAGTGAGCAGTTCTTC.

This clonotype came up many times. The gene calls are TRBV14 and TRBJ2-3; TRBD2 aligns across 7 bases. There are 14 residues in the CDR3. The V gene end was trimmed by 7 bases and the J gene end by 0 bases; junction bases not matched to a gene: 4. Germline CDR1 is SGHDN and CDR2 is FVKESK. The CDR3 sequence: CASTQGGSTDTQYF. CDR3 DNA sequence: TGTGCCAGCACCCAGGGAGGGAGCACAGATACGCAGTATTTT.

The rearrangement links TRBV11-2 to TRBJ1-6; D is perhaps TRBD1 (6 bases). CDR3 length equals 13 residues. Per the germline V gene, CDR1 is SGHAT and CDR2 is FQNNGV. V dropped 5 bases and J dropped 18 bases, with 20 bases sitting between them. This chain's CDR3 is CASSETLGGPSHF. The DNA for the CDR3 is TGTGCCAGCAGCGAAACGTTGGGGGGCCCATCCCACTTT.

This clonotype has at least ten counts. The V gene is TRBV27, the J gene TRBJ2-7; 7 nucleotides align to TRBD1. J was trimmed by 7 bases and V by 6 bases; bases with no gene match: 15. The CDR3 extends over 15 amino acids. The germline CDR1 and CDR2 sequences are MNHEY and SMNVEV (reference sequence). CDR3 in DNA: TGTGCCAGCAGCCCCCCCGAGGGGGCGAAATGGGAGCAGTACTTC. Amino acid sequence: CASSPPEGAKWEQYF.

The sample holds one count of this clonotype. The chain joins TRBV7-6 to TRBJ2-5; D is perhaps TRBD2 (6 bases). Per the germline V gene, CDR1 is SGHVS and CDR2 is FNYEAQ. V was trimmed by 1 base and J by 5 bases, leaving 14 bases between them. The CDR3 contains 15 residues. The CDR3 DNA sequence: TGTGCCAGCAGCTTAGAACCCTCGGGGAGGGAGACCCAGTACTTC. Protein: CASSLEPSGRETQYF.

This clonotype appeared a few times. With a much larger clone just one base away, this may be a read error. This chain connects TRBV4-3 to TRBJ2-6; perhaps TRBD1 as D (5 bases). Germline values: CDR1 LGHNA, CDR2 YSLEER. This CDR3 has 13 residues. CDR3 in DNA: TGCGCCAGCAGCGAGTCTGGGGCCAACGTCCGGACTTTC. Protein sequence: CASSESGANVRTF.

The genes are TRBV7-2 and TRBJ2-3, with D perhaps TRBD1 or TRBD2 (5 bases each). V lost 5 bases to trimming and J lost 2 bases, with 23 bases between them. Germline-derived CDR1 and CDR2 are SGHTA and FQGNSA. This CDR3 has 18 amino acids. CDR3 protein: CASSPDIPGFRDTDTQYF. CDR3 sequence (DNA): TGTGCCAGCAGCCCCGACATTCCGGGGTTCAGGGACACAGATACGCAGTATTTT.

With regard to this clonotype: This may come from a read error, since a much larger clone is one base off. The gene calls are TRBV6-6 and TRBJ2-3; 7 nucleotides line up with TRBD2. The CDR3 has 14 amino acids. Germline loops: CDR1 MNHNY, CDR2 SVGAGI (reference sequence). DNA for the CDR3: TGTGCCAGCAGGGGGGAGGGTAGCACAGATACGCGGTATTTT. It codes for CASRGEGSTDTRYF.

This clonotype has at least ten counts. The rearrangement joins TRBV4-2 to TRBJ2-3; TRBD2 matches 11 bases. The CDR3 has 16 amino acids. The V gene's germline CDR1 is LGHNA and CDR2 YNFKEQ. V trimming: 4 bases; J trimming: 1 base; junction bases outside the gene matches: 4. The CDR3 coding sequence is TGTGCCAGCAGCCTTAGCGGGGGGGCCGGCACAGATACGCAGTATTTT. Amino acid sequence: CASSLSGGAGTDTQYF.

This clonotype was recorded at least ten times. The chain couples TRBV29-1 to TRBJ2-5; D unresolved. The CDR3 covers 13 residues. Per germline, CDR1 SQVTM and CDR2 ANQGSEA. Trimming cost V 0 bases and J 3 bases, with 8 bases left between them. The CDR3 DNA reads TGCAGCGTTGAAGACACATTGGAAGAGACCCAGTACTTC. It codes for CSVEDTLEETQYF.

Concerning this clonotype itself: At one of its ends the junction is not consistent with the germline gene, which may arise from a read error. The V call is TRBV6-1, the J call TRBJ2-1, with a weak D call TRBD1 (6 bases). The CDR3 is made up of 17 amino acids. The germline V gene encodes CDR1 MNHNS and CDR2 SASEGT. The CDR3 loop reads CASPGELGQSSYDEQFF. The CDR3 coding sequence is TGTGCCAGCCCCGGTGAGTTAGGACAGAGCTCCTACGATGAGCAGTTCTTC.

This clonotype has a count of ten or more. CDR3 residues: CASSQDGAGGQPQHF. The CDR3 nucleotides read TGCGCCAGCAGCCAAGACGGCGCAGGGGGGCAGCCCCAGCATTTT. V and J are TRBV4-3 and TRBJ1-5, with 7 bases lining up with TRBD1. CDR1 LGHNA and CDR2 YSLEER come from the germline V gene. The CDR3 runs to 15 residues. After removal of 0 bases from V and 7 bases from J, the junction contained 6 bases not matched to a gene.

Comment on this clonotype: This may be a read error: a much more frequent sequence differs by one nucleotide. It is likely a read error, because the conserved phenylalanine at the end of the CDR3 is missing. J is TRBJ2-5 and V is TRBV6-6, with TRBD1 identical over 7 bases. The CDR3 runs to 16 residues. Germline V gene sequence: CDR1 MNHNY, CDR2 SVGAGI (reference sequence). The CDR3 loop is CANSYEGQARGATQYV. The CDR3 DNA reads as TGTGCCAACAGTTACGAAGGACAGGCCAGAGGAGCGACCCAGTACGTC.

This clonotype was seen ten or more times. The CDR3 spells CASSIRGGRPYNEQFF. The CDR3 DNA reads TGTGCCAGCAGTATACGGGGCGGGAGGCCATACAATGAGCAGTTCTTC. The chain uses TRBV12-3 or TRBV12-4 and TRBJ2-1, with 8 bases aligning to TRBD2. The junction had 10 bases not matched to a gene; V was cut back by 5 bases and J by 4 bases. This CDR3 is 16 amino acids long.

In its sample, this clonotype was seen a few times. The CDR3 sequence is CASSPGGLAGVFADTQYF. CDR3 in DNA: TGTGCCAGCAGCCCAGGGGGACTAGCGGGGGTGTTCGCAGATACGCAGTATTTT. The V call is TRBV28, the J call TRBJ2-3; 14 bases are a match to TRBD2. Germline CDR1 is MDHEN and CDR2 is SYDVKM. V was clipped by 6 bases and J by 4 bases; unmatched bases: 12. The CDR3 loop spans 18 amino acids. Based on the CDR3 plus reference TRBV28 and TRBJ2-3, the full variable domain is DVKVTQSSRYLVKRTGEKVFLECVQDMDHENMFWYRQDPGLGLRLIYFSYDVKMKEKGDIPEGYSVSREKKERFSLILESASTNQTSMYLCASSPGGLAGVFADTQYFGPGTRLTVL.

Turning to this clonotype: One end of the junction does not line up with germline, which may come from a read error. The J gene is TRBJ2-7, the V gene TRBV20-1, with 7 bases matching TRBD1. CDR1 and CDR2 (germline): DFQATT, SNEGSKA (reference sequence). CDR3 size: 11 residues. CDR3 amino acids: CRARQGYEQYF. The DNA for the CDR3 is TGCAGGGCTAGACAGGGATACGAGCAGTACTTC.

In its sample, this clonotype was seen many times. The V and J genes are TRBV28 and TRBJ2-7; D is perhaps TRBD1 or TRBD2 (6 bases each). Germline values: CDR1 MDHEN, CDR2 SYDVKM. The CDR3 is 16 residues long. V dropped 6 bases and J dropped 1 base, with 19 bases sitting between them. The CDR3 nucleotides are TGTGCCAGCAGCTCGGAGGAGGGGGGCAGGTCCTACGAGCAGTACTTC. It codes for CASSSEEGGRSYEQYF.

This clonotype occurred many times. The J gene is TRBJ1-6, the V gene TRBV20-1; possibly TRBD1 for D (5 bases). V was pared by 6 bases and J by 10 bases, with 19 bases between. The CDR3 length is 14 residues. CDR1 DFQATT and CDR2 SNEGSKA come from the germline V gene (reference sequence). The DNA for the CDR3 is TGCAGTGCCAGCCGGGACGGGAGCCGGTCACCCCTCCACTTT. Translated, it gives CSASRDGSRSPLHF.

The sample holds a few counts of this clonotype. V and J are TRBV6-2 or TRBV6-3 and TRBJ1-5, with D maybe TRBD1 (5 bases). The CDR3 spans 18 residues. V lost 7 bases, J lost 2 bases, and 24 bases lay in between. In germline, CDR1 is MNHEY, CDR2 SVGEGT. The CDR3 DNA reads TGTGCCAGCAATCAGGGAGTTCGTTTCCTCGGCGGCAATCAGCCCCAGCATTTT. Its protein product is CASNQGVRFLGGNQPQHF.

This clonotype was counted at least ten times. The chain joins TRBV12-3 or TRBV12-4 to TRBJ1-2; TRBD1 matches 8 bases. V was clipped by 2 bases and J by 5 bases; unmatched bases: 4. The length of the CDR3 is 14 residues. In DNA, the CDR3 is TGTGCCAGCAGTTTAACTCAGGGGGCTTATGGCTACACCTTC. Its translation: CASSLTQGAYGYTF.

The chain couples TRBV7-2 to TRBJ2-1; D not certain. With 3 bases removed from V and 4 bases from J, the gap between germline ends came to 7 bases. This CDR3 is 13 amino acids long. CDR1 is SGHTA and CDR2 is FQGNSA in the germline V gene. The CDR3 reads CASSFNRYNEQFF. The CDR3 DNA sequence: TGTGCCAGCAGCTTCAATAGGTACAATGAGCAGTTCTTC.

As regards this clonotype: The junction differs from germline at one of its ends, possibly a read error. The chain has TRBV12-3 or TRBV12-4 and TRBJ2-3, with a weak D call TRBD1 (5 bases). CDR3 length equals 14 residues. The DNA of the CDR3 is TGTGCCAGCAGTCGCAGGGAAAACGCAGATGCGCAGTATTTT. The encoded protein is CASSRRENADAQYF.

The V gene is TRBV27, the J gene TRBJ1-1; D is uncertain. The CDR3 has 13 residues. Germline loops: CDR1 MNHEY, CDR2 SMNVEV (reference sequence). Trimming stripped 5 bases from V and 5 bases from J, with 12 bases between. The CDR3 sequence: CASSINRGTEAFF. The DNA for the CDR3 is TGTGCCAGCAGTATAAACCGGGGTACTGAAGCTTTCTTT.

This clonotype was counted a few times. This chain uses TRBV7-8 with TRBJ1-2; D is unresolved. This CDR3 contains 13 residues. Trimming shortened V by 1 base and J by 6 bases, and 9 bases separated the two germline ends. The germline V gene encodes CDR1 SGHVS and CDR2 FQNEAQ. CDR3 coding DNA: TGTGCCAGCAGCTTAGAACATCTAGATGGCTACACCTTC. Encoded protein: CASSLEHLDGYTF.